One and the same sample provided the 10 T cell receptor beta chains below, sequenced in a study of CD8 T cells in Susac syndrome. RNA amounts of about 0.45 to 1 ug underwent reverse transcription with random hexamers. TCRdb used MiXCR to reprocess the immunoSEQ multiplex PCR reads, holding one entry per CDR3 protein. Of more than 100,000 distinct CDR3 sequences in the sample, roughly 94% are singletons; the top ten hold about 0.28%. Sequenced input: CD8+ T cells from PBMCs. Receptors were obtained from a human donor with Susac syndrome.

The CDR3 protein is CSVDLRTGTGELFF. The CDR3 DNA reads as TGCAGCGTTGACCTCCGGACAGGGACCGGGGAGCTGTTTTTT. The J gene is TRBJ2-2, the V gene TRBV29-1; TRBD1 matches 8 bases. Trimming removed 3 bases from V and 5 bases from J; junction bases left unmatched: 5. The germline V gene encodes CDR1 SQVTM and CDR2 ANQGSEA. The CDR3 has 14 amino acids.

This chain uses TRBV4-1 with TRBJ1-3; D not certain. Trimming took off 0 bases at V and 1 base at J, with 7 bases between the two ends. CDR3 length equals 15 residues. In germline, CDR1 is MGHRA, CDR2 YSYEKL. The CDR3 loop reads CASSQDSRSGNTIYF. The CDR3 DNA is TGCGCCAGCAGCCAAGATTCGCGATCTGGAAACACCATATATTTT.

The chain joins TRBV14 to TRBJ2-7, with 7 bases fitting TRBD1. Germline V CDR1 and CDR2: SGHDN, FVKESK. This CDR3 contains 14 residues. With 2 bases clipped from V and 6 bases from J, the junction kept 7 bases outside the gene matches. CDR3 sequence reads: CASSQSQGGGEQYF. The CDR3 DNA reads TGTGCCAGCAGCCAAAGTCAAGGGGGCGGCGAGCAGTACTTC.

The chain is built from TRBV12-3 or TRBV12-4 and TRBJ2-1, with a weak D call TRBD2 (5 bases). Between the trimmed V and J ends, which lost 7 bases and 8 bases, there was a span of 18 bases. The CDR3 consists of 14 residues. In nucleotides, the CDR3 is TGTGCCAGCACCCGGACTGGCCCCAGCGATGAGCAGTTCTTC. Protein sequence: CASTRTGPSDEQFF.

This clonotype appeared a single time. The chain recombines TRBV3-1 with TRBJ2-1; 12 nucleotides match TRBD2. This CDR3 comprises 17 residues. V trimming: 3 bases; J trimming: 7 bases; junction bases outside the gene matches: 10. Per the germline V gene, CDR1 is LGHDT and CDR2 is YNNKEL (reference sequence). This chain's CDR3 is CASSHKASGGASNEQFF. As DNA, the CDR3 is TGTGCCAGCAGCCATAAGGCTAGCGGGGGGGCATCAAATGAGCAGTTCTTC.

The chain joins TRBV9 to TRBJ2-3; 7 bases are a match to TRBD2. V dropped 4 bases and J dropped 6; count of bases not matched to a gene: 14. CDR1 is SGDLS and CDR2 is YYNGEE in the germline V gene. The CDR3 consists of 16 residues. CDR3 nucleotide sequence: TGTGCCAGCAGCCCCCGACTAGCTCCCCCACACGATACGCAGTATTTT. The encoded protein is CASSPRLAPPHDTQYF.

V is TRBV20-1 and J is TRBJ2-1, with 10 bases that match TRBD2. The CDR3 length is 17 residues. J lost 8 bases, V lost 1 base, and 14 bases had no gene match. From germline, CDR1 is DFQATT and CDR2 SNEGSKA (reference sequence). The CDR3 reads CSARGDLAGGFWHEQFF. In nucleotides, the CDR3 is TGCAGTGCTAGAGGGGACTTAGCGGGGGGCTTTTGGCATGAGCAGTTCTTC.

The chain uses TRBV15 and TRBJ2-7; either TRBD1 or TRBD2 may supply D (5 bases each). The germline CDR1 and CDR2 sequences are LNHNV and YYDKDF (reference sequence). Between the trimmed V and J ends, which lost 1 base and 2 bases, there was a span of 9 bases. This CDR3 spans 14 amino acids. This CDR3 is CATSRGDGAYEQYF. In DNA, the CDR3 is TGTGCCACCAGCAGAGGGGACGGCGCCTACGAGCAGTACTTC.

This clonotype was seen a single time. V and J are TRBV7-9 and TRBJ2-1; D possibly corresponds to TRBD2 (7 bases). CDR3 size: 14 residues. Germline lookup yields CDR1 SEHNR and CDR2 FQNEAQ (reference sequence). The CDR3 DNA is TGTGCGGGGGGGGGCGGCAGCTCCTACAATGAGCAGTTCTTC. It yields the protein CAGGGGSSYNEQFF.

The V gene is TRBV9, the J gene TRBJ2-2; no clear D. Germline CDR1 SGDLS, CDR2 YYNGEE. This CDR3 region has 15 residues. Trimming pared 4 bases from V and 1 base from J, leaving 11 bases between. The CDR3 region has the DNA TGTGCCAGCAGCCCCCCAAACGAGAACACCGGGGAGCTGTTTTTT. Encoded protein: CASSPPNENTGELFF.